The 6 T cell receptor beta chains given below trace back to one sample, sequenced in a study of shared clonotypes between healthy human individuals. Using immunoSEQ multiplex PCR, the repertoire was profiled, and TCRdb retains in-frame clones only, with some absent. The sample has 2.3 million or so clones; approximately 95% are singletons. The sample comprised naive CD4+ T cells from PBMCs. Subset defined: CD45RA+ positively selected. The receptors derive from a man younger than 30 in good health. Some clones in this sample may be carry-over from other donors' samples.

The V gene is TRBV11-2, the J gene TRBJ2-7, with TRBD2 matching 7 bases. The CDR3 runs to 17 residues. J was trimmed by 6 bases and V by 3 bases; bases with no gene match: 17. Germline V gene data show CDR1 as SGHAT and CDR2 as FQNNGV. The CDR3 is CASSLGLMWEGLSEQYF. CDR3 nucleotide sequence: TGTGCCAGCAGCTTGGGTTTAATGTGGGAGGGCCTAAGCGAGCAGTACTTC.

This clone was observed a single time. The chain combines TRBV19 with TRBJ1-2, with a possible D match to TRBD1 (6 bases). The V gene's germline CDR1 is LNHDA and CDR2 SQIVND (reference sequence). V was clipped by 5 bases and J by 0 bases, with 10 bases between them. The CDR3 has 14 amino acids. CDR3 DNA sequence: TGTGCCAGTAGTCGACAGGCCGCTAACTATGGCTACACCTTC. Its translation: CASSRQAANYGYTF.

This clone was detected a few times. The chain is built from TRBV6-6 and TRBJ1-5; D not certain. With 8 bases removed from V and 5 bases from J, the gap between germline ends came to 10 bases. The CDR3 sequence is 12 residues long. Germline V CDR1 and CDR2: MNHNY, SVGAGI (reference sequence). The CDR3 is CASSRRDQPQHF. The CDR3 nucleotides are TGTGCCAGCTCCCGACGTGATCAGCCCCAGCATTTT.

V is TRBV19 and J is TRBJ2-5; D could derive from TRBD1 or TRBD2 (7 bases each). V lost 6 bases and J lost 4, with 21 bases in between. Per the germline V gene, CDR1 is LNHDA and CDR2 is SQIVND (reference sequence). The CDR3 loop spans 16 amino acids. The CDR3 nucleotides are TGTGCCAGTAGACCACCGACAGGGAGGGATGGAGAGACCCAGTACTTC. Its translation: CASRPPTGRDGETQYF.

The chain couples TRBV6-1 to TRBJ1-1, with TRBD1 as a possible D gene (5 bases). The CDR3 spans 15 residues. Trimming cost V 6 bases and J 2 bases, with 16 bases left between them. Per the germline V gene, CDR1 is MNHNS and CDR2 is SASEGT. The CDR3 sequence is CASRKSGTPNTEAFF. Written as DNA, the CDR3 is TGTGCCAGCAGGAAATCCGGGACGCCCAACACTGAAGCTTTCTTT.

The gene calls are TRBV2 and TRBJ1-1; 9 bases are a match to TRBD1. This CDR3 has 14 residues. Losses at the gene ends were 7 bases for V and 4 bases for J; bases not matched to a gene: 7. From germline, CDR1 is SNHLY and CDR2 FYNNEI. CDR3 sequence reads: CASTRDRVVTEAFF. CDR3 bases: TGTGCCAGCACCAGGGACAGGGTCGTCACTGAAGCTTTCTTT.